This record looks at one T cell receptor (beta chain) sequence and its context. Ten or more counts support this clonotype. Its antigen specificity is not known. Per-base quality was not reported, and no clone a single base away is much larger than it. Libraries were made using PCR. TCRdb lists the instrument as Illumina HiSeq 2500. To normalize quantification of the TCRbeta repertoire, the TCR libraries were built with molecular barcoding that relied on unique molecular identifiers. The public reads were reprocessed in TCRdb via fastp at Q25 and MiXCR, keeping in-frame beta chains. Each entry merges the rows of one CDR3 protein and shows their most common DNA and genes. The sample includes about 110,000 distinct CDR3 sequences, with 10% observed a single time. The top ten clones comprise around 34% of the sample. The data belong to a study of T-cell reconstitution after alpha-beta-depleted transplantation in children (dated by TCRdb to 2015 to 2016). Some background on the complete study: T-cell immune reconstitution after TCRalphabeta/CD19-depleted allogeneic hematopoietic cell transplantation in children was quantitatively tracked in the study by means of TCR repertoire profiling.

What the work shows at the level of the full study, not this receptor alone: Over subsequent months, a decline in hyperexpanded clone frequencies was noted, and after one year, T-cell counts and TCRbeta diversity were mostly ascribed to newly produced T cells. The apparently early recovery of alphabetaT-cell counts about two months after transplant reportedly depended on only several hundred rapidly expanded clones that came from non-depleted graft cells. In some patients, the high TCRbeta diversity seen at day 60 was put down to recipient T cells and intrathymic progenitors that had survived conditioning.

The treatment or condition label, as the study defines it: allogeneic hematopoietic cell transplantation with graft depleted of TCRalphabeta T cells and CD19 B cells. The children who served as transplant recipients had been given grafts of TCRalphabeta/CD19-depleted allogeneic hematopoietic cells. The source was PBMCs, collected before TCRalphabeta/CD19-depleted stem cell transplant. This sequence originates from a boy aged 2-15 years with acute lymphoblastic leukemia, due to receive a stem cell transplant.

The DNA sequence is as follows: TGCAGTGCTCGAAAATTAGCATTTACTAGTGGGGCGGGCAATGAGCAGTTCTTC. It encodes CSARKLAFTSGAGNEQFF. The rearrangement joined TRBV20-1 to TRBJ2-1, with the D gene possibly TRBD1 or TRBD2, each one fitting 5 bases. From the cysteine up to the phenylalanine, the CDR3 has a length of 18 residues. CDR3 DNA is the only sequence kept; it has 54 bases, read in frame from the first base. CDR1 and CDR2 are drawn from the germline V gene (reference sequence): DFQATT, SNEGSKA. The junction carries 29 bases between V and J, which are trimmed by 5 bases and 6 bases respectively.